This is a list of T cell receptor beta chains from one sample in a study of T cell repertoires in cytomegalovirus infection. TCRdb re-derived calls from the reads in MiXCR, one entry per CDR3 protein. The sample consists of a few hundred thousand distinct CDR3 sequences, over 15% of them appearing once. The source material was CD8+ T cells from PBMCs. Receptor source: a human donor in good health (CMV status not recorded). Some clones in this sample may be carry-over from other donors' samples. Both conserved end residues are part of each CDR3. D genes are given only for firm matches. Clone sizes are given selectively: once, few, many, or a class where the clone is expanded.

D,J,size,V,CDR3,DNA
.,TRBJ1-3,.,TRBV5-1,CASSLVSPGNTIYF,TGCGCCAGCAGCTTGGTTTCGCCGGGAAACACCATATATTTT
.,TRBJ2-2,few,TRBV7-8,CASSLEGGPGELFF,TGTGCCAGCAGCTTAGAGGGGGGCCCCGGGGAGCTGTTTTTT
.,TRBJ2-7,.,TRBV7-9,CASSSGGRGSYEQYF,TGTGCCAGCAGCTCCGGCGGTAGAGGCTCCTACGAGCAGTACTTC
.,TRBJ2-5,few,TRBV14,CASSQGHQETQYF,TGTGCCAGCAGCCAAGGACACCAAGAGACCCAGTACTTC
TRBD1,TRBJ2-7,many,TRBV2,CASSVRDRSYEQYF,TGTGCCAGCTCTGTCCGGGACAGATCCTACGAGCAGTACTTC
.,TRBJ2-7,many,TRBV6-1,CASSEFLQTYEQYF,TGTGCCAGCAGTGAATTCTTACAGACCTACGAGCAGTACTTC
TRBD2,TRBJ2-1,once,TRBV6-2/TRBV6-3,CASSILAQPYNEQFF,TGTGCCAGCAGTATACTAGCGCAACCCTACAATGAGCAGTTCTTC
.,TRBJ1-4,.,TRBV15,CATSRTPSFRSNEKLFF,TGTGCCACCAGCCGGACCCCGTCTTTCAGATCTAATGAAAAACTGTTTTTT
.,TRBJ1-2,few,TRBV19,CASSTDGGNYGYTF,TGTGCCAGTAGTACGGATGGCGGCAACTATGGCTACACCTTC
.,TRBJ1-5,many,TRBV28,CASTPQGRQPQHF,TGTGCCAGCACCCCACAGGGCCGACAGCCCCAGCATTTT
.,TRBJ2-6,.,TRBV25-1,CASSEIRAGANVLTF,TGTGCCAGCAGTGAAATAAGGGCTGGGGCCAACGTCCTGACTTTC
.,TRBJ1-2,many,TRBV28,CASSLDSQVANYGYTF,TGTGCCAGCAGTCTCGACAGCCAAGTCGCCAACTATGGCTACACCTTC
.,TRBJ1-1,many,TRBV14,CASSHPRGLRSHEAFF,TGTGCCAGCAGCCACCCCCGGGGCTTACGGTCTCATGAAGCTTTCTTT
.,TRBJ2-3,.,TRBV4-1,CASSQEAGAGDTQYF,TGCGCCAGCAGCCAAGAGGCAGGGGCGGGAGATACGCAGTATTTT
TRBD1,TRBJ2-3,few,TRBV5-1,CASSPLDRAADTQYF,TGCGCCAGCAGCCCCCTAGACAGGGCGGCAGATACGCAGTATTTT
TRBD1,TRBJ2-5,.,TRBV29-1,CSVLPGQRQETQYF,TGCAGCGTTTTACCGGGACAGCGCCAAGAGACCCAGTACTTC
.,TRBJ1-1,few,TRBV4-1,CASSQAAGQLEAFF,TGCGCCAGCAGCCAAGCGGCTGGACAGCTTGAAGCTTTCTTT
TRBD2,TRBJ2-3,.,TRBV7-9,CASSTRGGRTDTQYF,TGTGCCAGCAGCACACGGGGGGGCCGCACAGATACGCAGTATTTT
TRBD2,TRBJ2-5,.,TRBV10-3,CAISESSERGPQETQYF,TGTGCCATCAGTGAGTCATCCGAGCGGGGGCCCCAAGAGACCCAGTACTTC
.,TRBJ1-1,.,TRBV6-8,CASSYGRGLVPEAFF,TGTGCCAGCAGTTACGGGCGGGGGCTTGTCCCTGAAGCTTTCTTT
TRBD1,TRBJ2-1,.,TRBV28,CASRDREIYNEQFF,TGTGCCAGCAGGGACAGGGAGATCTACAATGAGCAGTTCTTC
TRBD1,TRBJ1-1,many,TRBV4-1,CASSQKRGQNTEAFF,TGCGCCAGCAGCCAAAAAAGGGGGCAGAACACTGAAGCTTTCTTT
.,TRBJ2-1,.,TRBV5-6,CASSSRAYNEQFF,TGTGCCAGCAGCTCGCGGGCCTACAATGAGCAGTTCTTC
.,TRBJ1-1,few,TRBV7-2,CASLGAVNTEAFF,TGTGCCAGCCTAGGAGCGGTGAACACTGAAGCTTTCTTT
.,TRBJ1-2,once,TRBV6-8,CVSSYSGPRYPNYGYTF,TGTGTCAGCAGTTACTCGGGGCCCCGATACCCTAACTATGGCTACACCTTC
.,TRBJ1-6,many,TRBV6-5,CASSYDGGSYNSPLHF,TGTGCCAGCAGTTACGATGGGGGTTCCTATAATTCACCCCTCCACTTT
.,TRBJ1-5,.,TRBV28,CASRGTPPEHF,TGTGCCAGCAGGGGGACCCCCCCGGAGCATTTT
.,TRBJ2-1,many,TRBV20-1,CSARRTGTYTHNEQFF,TGCAGTGCTAGACGAACCGGGACTTACACCCACAATGAGCAGTTCTTC
.,TRBJ2-7,few,TRBV7-9,CATGPPRGYEQYF,TGTGCCACCGGGCCCCCTCGGGGCTACGAGCAGTACTTC
.,TRBJ2-4,few,TRBV6-6,CASRVRGAKNIQYF,TGTGCCAGCAGGGTTAGGGGAGCCAAAAACATTCAGTACTTC
.,TRBJ2-2,.,TRBV4-1,CASSQVSNTGELFF,TGCGCCAGCAGCCAAGTCTCGAACACCGGGGAGCTGTTTTTT
.,TRBJ2-5,.,TRBV11-2,CASSLVPGAQETQYF,TGTGCCAGCAGCTTAGTTCCGGGGGCGCAAGAGACCCAGTACTTC
.,TRBJ2-1,many,TRBV7-9,CASIHPTSTGPYNEQFF,TGTGCCAGCATCCATCCAACATCGACAGGACCCTACAATGAGCAGTTCTTC
.,TRBJ2-5,many,TRBV7-2,CASSLARWQGETQYF,TGTGCCAGCAGCTTAGCGCGATGGCAAGGCGAGACCCAGTACTTC
TRBD2,TRBJ2-5,many,TRBV7-6,CASRLGGDETQYF,TGTGCCAGCAGGCTGGGAGGGGATGAGACCCAGTACTTC
.,TRBJ2-4,many,TRBV7-9,CASSLGGNIQYF,TGTGCCAGCAGCTTAGGTGGAAACATTCAGTACTTC
TRBD1,TRBJ2-7,few,TRBV5-1,CASSPQLLRQGTYEQYF,TGCGCCAGCAGCCCACAGCTTCTTCGACAGGGAACCTACGAGCAGTACTTC
.,TRBJ1-2,.,TRBV6-6,CASSYPGTDGYTF,TGTGCCAGCAGTTACCCCGGGACGGACGGCTACACCTTC
.,TRBJ2-5,many,TRBV7-2,CASSPRTGKETQYF,TGTGCCAGCAGCCCTAGGACGGGTAAAGAGACCCAGTACTTC
.,TRBJ2-7,.,TRBV29-1,CSVEDDSETYEQYF,TGCAGCGTTGAAGACGACAGTGAAACCTACGAGCAGTACTTC
.,TRBJ1-5,few,TRBV27,CASSLGEGGHQPQHF,TGTGCCAGCAGTTTAGGGGAGGGAGGCCATCAGCCCCAGCATTTT
TRBD1,TRBJ1-6,few,TRBV12-3/TRBV12-4,CASRPGGGTYNSPLHF,TGTGCCAGCAGACCAGGGGGGGGGACCTATAATTCACCCCTCCACTTT
TRBD1,TRBJ2-5,many,TRBV7-2,CASRQPRQGARVTQYF,TGTGCCAGCAGACAACCACGACAGGGGGCACGCGTGACCCAGTACTTC
.,TRBJ2-5,.,TRBV6-2/TRBV6-3,CASSPGHRGLSIQETQYF,TGTGCCAGCAGTCCAGGTCACAGGGGACTCTCAATACAAGAGACCCAGTACTTC
.,TRBJ2-1,.,TRBV6-2/TRBV6-3,CASSYTLASEQFF,TGTGCCAGCAGCTATACCCTAGCGAGTGAGCAGTTCTTC
TRBD1,TRBJ1-6,.,TRBV6-5,CASSYSTGGWNSPLHF,TGTGCCAGCAGTTACTCGACAGGGGGCTGGAATTCACCCCTCCACTTT
.,TRBJ2-7,.,TRBV20-1,CSAREGTYEQYF,TGCAGTGCTAGAGAAGGAACCTACGAGCAGTACTTC
TRBD1,TRBJ2-7,.,TRBV6-2/TRBV6-3,CASSYPGTGPYEQYF,TGTGCCAGCAGTTACCCCGGGACAGGGCCCTACGAGCAGTACTTC